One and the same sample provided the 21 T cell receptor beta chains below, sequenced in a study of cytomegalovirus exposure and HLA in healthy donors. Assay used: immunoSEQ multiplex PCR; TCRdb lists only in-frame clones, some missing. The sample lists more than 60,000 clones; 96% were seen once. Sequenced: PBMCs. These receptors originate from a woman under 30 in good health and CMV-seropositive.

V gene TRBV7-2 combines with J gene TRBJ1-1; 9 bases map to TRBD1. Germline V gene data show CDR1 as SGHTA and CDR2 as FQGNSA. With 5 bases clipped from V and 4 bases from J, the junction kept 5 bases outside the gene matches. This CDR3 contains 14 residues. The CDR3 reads CASSPQGAITEAFF. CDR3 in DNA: TGTGCCAGCAGCCCACAGGGGGCGATCACTGAAGCTTTCTTT.

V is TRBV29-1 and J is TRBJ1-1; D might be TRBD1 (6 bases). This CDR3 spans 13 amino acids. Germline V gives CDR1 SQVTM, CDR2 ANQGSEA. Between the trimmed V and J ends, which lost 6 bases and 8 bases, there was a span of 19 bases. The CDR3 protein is CSVAPGGREEAFF. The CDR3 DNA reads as TGCAGCGTAGCTCCCGGGGGGCGGGAGGAAGCTTTCTTT.

CDR3 nucleotides: TGCGCCAGCAGCCAAGGTATCCTCTACGAGCAGTACTTC. Translation: CASSQGILYEQYF. The chain has TRBV4-1 and TRBJ2-7; no firm D call. Germline loops: CDR1 MGHRA, CDR2 YSYEKL. V shed 1 base and J shed 3 bases, with 7 bases lying between them. The CDR3 is 13 amino acids.

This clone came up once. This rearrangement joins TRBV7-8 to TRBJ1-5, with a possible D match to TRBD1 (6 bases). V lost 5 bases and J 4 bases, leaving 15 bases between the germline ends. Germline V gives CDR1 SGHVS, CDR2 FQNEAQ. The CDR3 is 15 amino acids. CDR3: CASSPAGGINQPQHF. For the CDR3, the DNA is TGTGCCAGCAGCCCGGCGGGGGGCATAAATCAGCCCCAGCATTTT.

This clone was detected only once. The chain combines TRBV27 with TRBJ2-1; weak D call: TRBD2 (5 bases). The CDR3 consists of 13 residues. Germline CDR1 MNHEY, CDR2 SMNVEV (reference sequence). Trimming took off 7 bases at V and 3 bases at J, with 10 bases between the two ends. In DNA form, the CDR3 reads TGTGCCAGCAAACGAGGGAGCTACAATGAGCAGTTCTTC. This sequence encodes CASKRGSYNEQFF.

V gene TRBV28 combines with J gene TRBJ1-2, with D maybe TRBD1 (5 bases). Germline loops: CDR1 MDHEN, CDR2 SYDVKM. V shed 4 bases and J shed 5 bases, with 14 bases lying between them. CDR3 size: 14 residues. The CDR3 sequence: CASSSPGRAYGYTF. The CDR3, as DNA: TGTGCCAGCAGTTCCCCCGGCAGGGCGTATGGCTACACCTTC.

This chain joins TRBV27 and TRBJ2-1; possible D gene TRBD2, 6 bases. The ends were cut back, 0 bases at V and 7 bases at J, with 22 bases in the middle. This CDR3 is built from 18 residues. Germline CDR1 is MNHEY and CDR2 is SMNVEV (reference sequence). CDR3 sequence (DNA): TGTGCCAGCAGTTTATCGGCATATTCGACTAGAGTAGAAAATGAGCAGTTCTTC. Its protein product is CASSLSAYSTRVENEQFF.

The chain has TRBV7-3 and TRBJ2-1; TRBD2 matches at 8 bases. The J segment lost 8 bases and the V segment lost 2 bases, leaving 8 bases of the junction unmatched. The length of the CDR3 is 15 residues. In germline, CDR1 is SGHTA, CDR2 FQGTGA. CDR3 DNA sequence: TGTGCCAGCAGCTTATCGGGACTAGGTCTCTATGAGCAGTTCTTC. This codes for CASSLSGLGLYEQFF.

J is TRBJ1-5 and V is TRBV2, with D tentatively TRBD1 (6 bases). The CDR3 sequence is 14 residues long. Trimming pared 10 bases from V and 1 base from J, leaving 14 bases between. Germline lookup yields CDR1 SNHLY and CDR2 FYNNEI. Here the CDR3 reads CATSTGRSNQPQHF. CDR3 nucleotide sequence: TGTGCCACCTCGACAGGCCGGAGCAATCAGCCCCAGCATTTT.

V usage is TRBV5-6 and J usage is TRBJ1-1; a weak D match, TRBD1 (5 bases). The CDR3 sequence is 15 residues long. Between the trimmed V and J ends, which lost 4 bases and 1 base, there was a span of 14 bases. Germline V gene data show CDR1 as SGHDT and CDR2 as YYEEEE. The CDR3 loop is CASSIPGLQNTEAFF. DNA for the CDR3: TGTGCCAGCAGCATTCCGGGACTCCAGAACACTGAAGCTTTCTTT. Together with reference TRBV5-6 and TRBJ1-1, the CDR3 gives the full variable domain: DAGVTQSPTHLIKTRGQQVTLRCSPKSGHDTVSWYQQALGQGPQFIFQYYEEEERQRGNFPDRFSGHQFPNYSSELNVNALLLGDSALYLCASSIPGLQNTEAFFGQGTRLTVV.

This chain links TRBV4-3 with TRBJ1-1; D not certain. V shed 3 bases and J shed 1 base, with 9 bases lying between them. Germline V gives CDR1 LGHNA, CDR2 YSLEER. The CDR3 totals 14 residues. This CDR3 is CASSHLGRNTEAFF. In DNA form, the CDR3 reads TGCGCCAGCAGCCACCTAGGTCGGAACACTGAAGCTTTCTTT.

The CDR3 DNA reads as TGTGCCAGCACCCCCTACAGGGAAAGCAATCAGCCCCAGCATTTT. Encoded protein: CASTPYRESNQPQHF. This chain joins TRBV6-5 and TRBJ1-5, with D perhaps matching TRBD1 (6 bases). The CDR3 is 15 amino acids. The germline V and J ends were trimmed by 7 bases and 1 base, with 14 bases remaining between them. Germline CDR1 reads MNHEY; CDR2 reads SVGAGI.

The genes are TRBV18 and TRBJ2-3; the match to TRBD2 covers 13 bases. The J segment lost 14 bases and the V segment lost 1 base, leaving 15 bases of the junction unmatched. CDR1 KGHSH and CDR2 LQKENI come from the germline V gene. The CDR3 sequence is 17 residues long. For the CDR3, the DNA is TGTGCCAGCTCACCACTCGGAGGACTAGCGGGAGAGATCCGCGCGTATTTT. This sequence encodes CASSPLGGLAGEIRAYF. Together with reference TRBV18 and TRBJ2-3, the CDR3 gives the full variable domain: NAGVMQNPRHLVRRRGQEARLRCSPMKGHSHVYWYRQLPEEGLKFMVYLQKENIIDESGMPKERFSAEFPKEGPSILRIQQVVRGDSAAYFCASSPLGGLAGEIRAYFGPGTRLTVL.

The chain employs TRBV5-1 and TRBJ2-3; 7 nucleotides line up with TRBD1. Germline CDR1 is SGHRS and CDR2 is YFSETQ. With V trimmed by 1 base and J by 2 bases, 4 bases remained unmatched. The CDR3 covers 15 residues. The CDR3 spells CASSLQGTDTDTQYF. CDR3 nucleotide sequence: TGCGCCAGCAGCTTGCAAGGGACAGACACAGATACGCAGTATTTT.

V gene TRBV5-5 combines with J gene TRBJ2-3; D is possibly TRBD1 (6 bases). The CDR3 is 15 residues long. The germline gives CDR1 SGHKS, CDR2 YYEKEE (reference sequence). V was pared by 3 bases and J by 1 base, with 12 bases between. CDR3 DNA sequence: TGTGCCAGCAGCTCTACAGGGTTAGGCACAGATACGCAGTATTTT. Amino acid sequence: CASSSTGLGTDTQYF. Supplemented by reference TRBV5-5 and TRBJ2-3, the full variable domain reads DAGVTQSPTHLIKTRGQQVTLRCSPISGHKSVSWYQQVLGQGPQFIFQYYEKEERGRGNFPDRFSARQFPNYSSELNVNALLLGDSALYLCASSSTGLGTDTQYFGPGTRLTVL.

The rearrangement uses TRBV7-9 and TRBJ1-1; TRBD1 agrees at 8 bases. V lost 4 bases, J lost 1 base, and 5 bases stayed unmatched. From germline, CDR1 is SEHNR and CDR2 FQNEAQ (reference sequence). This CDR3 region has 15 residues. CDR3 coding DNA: TGTGCCAGCAGCTCAACCGGGACAGGGAACACTGAAGCTTTCTTT. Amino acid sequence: CASSSTGTGNTEAFF. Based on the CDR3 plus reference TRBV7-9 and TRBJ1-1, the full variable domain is DTGVSQNPRHKITKRGQNVTFRCDPISEHNRLYWYRQTLGQGPEFLTYFQNEAQLEKSRLLSDRFSAERPKGSFSTLEIQRTEQGDSAMYLCASSSTGTGNTEAFFGQGTRLTVV.

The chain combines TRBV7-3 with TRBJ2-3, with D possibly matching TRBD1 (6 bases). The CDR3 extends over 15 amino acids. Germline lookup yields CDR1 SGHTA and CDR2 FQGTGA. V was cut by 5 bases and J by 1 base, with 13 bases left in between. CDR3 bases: TGTGCCAGCAGCAGCAGGGGTTCCGGCACAGATACGCAGTATTTT. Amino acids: CASSSRGSGTDTQYF.

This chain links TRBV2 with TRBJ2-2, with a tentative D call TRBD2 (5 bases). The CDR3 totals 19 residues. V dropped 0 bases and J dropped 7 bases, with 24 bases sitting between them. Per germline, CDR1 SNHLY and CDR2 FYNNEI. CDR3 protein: CASSEAGVGLAGDGGELFF. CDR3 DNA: TGTGCCAGCAGTGAAGCAGGAGTAGGGCTAGCTGGGGATGGCGGGGAGCTGTTTTTT.

In nucleotides, the CDR3 is TGTGCCAGCAGCCAAGTTAGGGGCGGAACCGGGGAGCTGTTTTTT. Translating gives CASSQVRGGTGELFF. The chain links TRBV14 to TRBJ2-2, with D tentatively TRBD1 (5 bases). Trimming shortened V by 1 base and J by 5 bases, and 11 bases separated the two germline ends. CDR1 and CDR2 from the germline V gene are SGHDN and FVKESK. CDR3 size: 15 residues.

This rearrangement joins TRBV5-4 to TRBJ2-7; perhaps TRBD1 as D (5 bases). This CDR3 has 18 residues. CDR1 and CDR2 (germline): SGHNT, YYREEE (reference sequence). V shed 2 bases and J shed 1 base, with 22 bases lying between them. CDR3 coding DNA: TGTGCCAGCAGCTTAGACCGACAGAAACCAACCGGGTCCTACGAGCAGTACTTC. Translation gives CASSLDRQKPTGSYEQYF. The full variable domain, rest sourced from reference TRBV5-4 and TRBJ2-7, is ETGVTQSPTHLIKTRGQQVTLRCSSQSGHNTVSWYQQALGQGPQFIFQYYREEENGRGNFPPRFSGLQFPNYSSELNVNALELDDSALYLCASSLDRQKPTGSYEQYFGPGTRLTVT.

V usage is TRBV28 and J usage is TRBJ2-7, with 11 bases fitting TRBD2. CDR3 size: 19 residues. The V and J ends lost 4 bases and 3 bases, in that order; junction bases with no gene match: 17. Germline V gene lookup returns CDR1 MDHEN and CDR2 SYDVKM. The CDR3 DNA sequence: TGTGCCAGCAGTTCCACCGGGACAGGGAGACTAGCGGGAAACTACGAGCAGTACTTC. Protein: CASSSTGTGRLAGNYEQYF.